The clone carrying this TCR beta chain has only one observation. Its antigen remains unidentified. This entry belongs to a study of T cells after posttransplantation cyclophosphamide. Study conclusions and caveats: Recipient CMV seropositivity and CMV reactivation strongly tracked TRB clonality. Blood and skin or GI T cell repertoires showed limited TRB overlap. Later blood repertoires were often dominated by clones from the donor CD8+ memory compartment.

The germline CDR1 and CDR2 sequences are KGHSH and LQKENI. CDR3 length: 12 amino acids. V lost 3 bases and J 3 bases, leaving 6 bases between the germline ends. TCRdb's copy holds only in-frame clones and misses some; the assay was immunoSEQ multiplex PCR. The data contain 30,000 or so clones, about nine tenths of them singletons. The rearrangement uses TRBV18 and TRBJ2-7; weak D call: TRBD2 (5 bases). The sample comprised PBMCs. The clonotype comes from a man aged 50-60 years. The CDR3 nucleotides read TGTGCCAGCTCACCGGACTTCTACGAGCAGTACTTC. Translated, it gives CASSPDFYEQYF.